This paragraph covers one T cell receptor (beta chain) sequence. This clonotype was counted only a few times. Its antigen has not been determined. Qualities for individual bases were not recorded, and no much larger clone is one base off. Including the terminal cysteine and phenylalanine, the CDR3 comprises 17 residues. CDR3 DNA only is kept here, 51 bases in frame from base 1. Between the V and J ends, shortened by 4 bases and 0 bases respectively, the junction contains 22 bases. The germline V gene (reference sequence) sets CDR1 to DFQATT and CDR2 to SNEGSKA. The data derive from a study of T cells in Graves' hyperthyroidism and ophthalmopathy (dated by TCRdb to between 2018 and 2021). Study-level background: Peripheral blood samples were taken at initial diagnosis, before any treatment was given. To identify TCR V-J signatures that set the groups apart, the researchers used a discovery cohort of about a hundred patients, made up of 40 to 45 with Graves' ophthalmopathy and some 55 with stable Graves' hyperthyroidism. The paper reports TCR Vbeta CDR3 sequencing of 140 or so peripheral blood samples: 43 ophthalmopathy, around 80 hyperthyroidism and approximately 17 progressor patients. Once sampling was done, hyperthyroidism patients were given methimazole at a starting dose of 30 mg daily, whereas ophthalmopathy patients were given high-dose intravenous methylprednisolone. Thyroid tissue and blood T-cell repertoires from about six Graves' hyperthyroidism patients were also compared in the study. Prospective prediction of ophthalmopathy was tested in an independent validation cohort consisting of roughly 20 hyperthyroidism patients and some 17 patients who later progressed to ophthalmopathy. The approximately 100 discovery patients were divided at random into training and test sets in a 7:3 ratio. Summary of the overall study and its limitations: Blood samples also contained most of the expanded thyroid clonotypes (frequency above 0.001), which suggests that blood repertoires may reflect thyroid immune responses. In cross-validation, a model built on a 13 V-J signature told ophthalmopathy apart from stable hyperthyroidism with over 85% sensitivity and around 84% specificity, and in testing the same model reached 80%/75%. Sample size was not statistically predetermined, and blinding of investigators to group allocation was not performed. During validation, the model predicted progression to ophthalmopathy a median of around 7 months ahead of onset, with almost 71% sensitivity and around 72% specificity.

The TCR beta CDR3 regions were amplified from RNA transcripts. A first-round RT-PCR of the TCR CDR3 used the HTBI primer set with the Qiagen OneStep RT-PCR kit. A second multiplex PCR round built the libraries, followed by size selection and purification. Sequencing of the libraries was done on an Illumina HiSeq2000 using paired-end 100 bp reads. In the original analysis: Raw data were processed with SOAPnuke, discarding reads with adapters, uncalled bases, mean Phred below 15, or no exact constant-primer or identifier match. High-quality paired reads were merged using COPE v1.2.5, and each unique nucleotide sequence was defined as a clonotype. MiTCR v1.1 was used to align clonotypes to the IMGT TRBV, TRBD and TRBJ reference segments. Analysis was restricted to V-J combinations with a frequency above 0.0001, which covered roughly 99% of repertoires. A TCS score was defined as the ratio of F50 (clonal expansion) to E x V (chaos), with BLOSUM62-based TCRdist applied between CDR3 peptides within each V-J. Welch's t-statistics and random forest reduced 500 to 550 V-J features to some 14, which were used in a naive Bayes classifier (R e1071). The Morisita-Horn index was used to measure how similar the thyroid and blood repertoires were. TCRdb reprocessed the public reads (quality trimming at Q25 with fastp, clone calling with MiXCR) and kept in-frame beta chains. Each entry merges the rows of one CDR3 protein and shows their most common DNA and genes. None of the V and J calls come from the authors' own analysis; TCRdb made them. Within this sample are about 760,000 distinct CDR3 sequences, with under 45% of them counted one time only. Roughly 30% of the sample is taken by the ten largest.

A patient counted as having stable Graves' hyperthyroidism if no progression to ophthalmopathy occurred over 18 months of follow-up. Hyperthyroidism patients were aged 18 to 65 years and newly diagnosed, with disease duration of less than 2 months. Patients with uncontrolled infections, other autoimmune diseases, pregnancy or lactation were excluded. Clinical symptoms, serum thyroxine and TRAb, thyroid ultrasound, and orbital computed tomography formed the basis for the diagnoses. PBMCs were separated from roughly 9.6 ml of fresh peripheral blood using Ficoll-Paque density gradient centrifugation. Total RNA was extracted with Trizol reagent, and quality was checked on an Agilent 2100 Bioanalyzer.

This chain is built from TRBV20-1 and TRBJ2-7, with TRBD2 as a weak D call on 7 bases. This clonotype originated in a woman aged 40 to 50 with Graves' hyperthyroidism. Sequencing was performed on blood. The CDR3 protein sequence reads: CSAISTTGGHSSYEQYF. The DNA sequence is TGCAGTGCTATCTCCACCACCGGGGGGCACAGCTCCTACGAGCAGTACTTC.